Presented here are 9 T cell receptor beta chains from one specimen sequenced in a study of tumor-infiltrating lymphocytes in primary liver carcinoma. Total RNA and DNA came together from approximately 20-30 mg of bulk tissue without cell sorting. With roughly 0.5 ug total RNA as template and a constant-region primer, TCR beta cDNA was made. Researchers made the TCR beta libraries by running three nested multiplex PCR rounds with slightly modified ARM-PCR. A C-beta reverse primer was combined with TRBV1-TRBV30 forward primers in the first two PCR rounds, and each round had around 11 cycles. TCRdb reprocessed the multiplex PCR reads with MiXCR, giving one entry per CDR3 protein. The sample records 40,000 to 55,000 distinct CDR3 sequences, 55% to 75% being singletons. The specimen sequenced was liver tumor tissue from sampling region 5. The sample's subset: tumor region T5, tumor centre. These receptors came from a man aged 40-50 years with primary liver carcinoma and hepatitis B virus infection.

Here the CDR3 reads CANRPGTNSNQPQHF. The DNA for the CDR3 is TGTGCCAACAGACCCGGGACGAATAGCAATCAGCCCCAGCATTTT. The V and J genes are TRBV6-6 and TRBJ1-5, with D possibly TRBD1 on 5 matching bases. Between the trimmed V and J ends, which lost 10 bases and 0 bases, there was a span of 16 bases. The CDR3 spans 15 residues. The V gene's germline CDR1 is MNHNY and CDR2 SVGAGI (reference sequence).

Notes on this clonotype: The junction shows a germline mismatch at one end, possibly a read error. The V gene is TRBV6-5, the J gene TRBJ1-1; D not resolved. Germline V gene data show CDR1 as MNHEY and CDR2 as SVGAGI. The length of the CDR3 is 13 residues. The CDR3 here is CVSSYWQDTEAFF. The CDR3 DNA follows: TGTGTCAGCAGTTACTGGCAAGACACTGAAGCTTTCTTT.

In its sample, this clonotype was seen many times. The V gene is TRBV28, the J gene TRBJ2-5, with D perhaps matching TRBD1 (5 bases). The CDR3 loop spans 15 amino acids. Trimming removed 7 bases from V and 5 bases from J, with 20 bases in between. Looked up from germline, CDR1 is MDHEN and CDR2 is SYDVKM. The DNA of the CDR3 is TGTGCCAGCACCGACAGAAGGACATCAGGGGAGACCCAGTACTTC. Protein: CASTDRRTSGETQYF.

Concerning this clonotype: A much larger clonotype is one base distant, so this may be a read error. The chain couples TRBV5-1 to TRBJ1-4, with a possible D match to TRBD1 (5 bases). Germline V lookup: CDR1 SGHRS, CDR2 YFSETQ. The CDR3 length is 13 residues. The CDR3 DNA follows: TGCGCCAGCGCCATGGGGGATACTGAAAAACTGTGTTTT. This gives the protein CASAMGDTEKLCF.

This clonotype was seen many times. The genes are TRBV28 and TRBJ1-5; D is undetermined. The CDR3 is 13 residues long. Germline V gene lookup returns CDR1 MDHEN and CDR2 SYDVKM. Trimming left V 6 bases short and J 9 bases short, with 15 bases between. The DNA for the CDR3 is TGTGCCAGCAGAGGTAAAGGAGCCCTGCCCCAGCATTTT. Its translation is CASRGKGALPQHF.

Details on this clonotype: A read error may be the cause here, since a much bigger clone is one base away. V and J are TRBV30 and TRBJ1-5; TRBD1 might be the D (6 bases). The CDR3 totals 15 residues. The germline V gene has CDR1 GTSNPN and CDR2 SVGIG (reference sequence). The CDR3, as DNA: TGTGCCTGGGGTGTGGGGGCGCGGAGCAATCAGCCCCAGCATTTT. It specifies CAWGVGARSNQPQHF.

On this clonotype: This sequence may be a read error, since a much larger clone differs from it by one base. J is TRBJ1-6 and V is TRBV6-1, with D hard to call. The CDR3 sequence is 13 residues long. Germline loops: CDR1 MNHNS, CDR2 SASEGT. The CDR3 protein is CASRTADNSPPHF. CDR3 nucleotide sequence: TGTGCCAGCAGGACCGCCGATAATTCACCCCCCCACTTT.

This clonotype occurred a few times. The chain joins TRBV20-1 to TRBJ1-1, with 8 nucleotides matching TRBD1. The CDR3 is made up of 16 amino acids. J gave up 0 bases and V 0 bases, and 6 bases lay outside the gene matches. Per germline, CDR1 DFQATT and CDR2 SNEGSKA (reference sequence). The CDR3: CSARDLDRAMNTEAFF. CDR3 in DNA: TGCAGTGCTAGAGATCTGGACAGGGCAATGAACACTGAAGCTTTCTTT.

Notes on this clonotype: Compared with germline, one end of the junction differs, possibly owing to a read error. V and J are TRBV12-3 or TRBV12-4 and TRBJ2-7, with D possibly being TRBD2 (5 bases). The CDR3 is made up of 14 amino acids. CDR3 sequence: CASSLGPSSYKQYF. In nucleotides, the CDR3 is TGCGCCAGCAGTTTAGGCCCTAGCTCCTACAAGCAGTACTTC.